These 20 T cell receptor beta chains share one sample of origin, sequenced in a study of blood T cell repertoires in COVID-19. Using immunoSEQ multiplex PCR, the repertoire was profiled, and TCRdb retains in-frame clones only, with some absent. The sample lists 200,000 to 300,000 clones, around four fifths occurring once. Sequenced input: peripheral blood. The receptors originated from a man in his forties or fifties with acute or convalescent COVID-19.

The gene calls are TRBV2 and TRBJ1-1, with TRBD1 matching 9 bases. The germline V gene has CDR1 SNHLY and CDR2 FYNNEI. The trim removed 5 bases at V and 7 bases at J, leaving 5 bases unmatched. The CDR3 covers 13 residues. CDR3 sequence: CASSYRGQVEAFF. In DNA form, the CDR3 reads TGTGCCAGCAGTTACAGGGGGCAGGTTGAAGCTTTCTTT. Full variable domain (outside the CDR3, taken from reference TRBV2 and TRBJ1-1): EPEVTQTPSHQVTQMGQEVILRCVPISNHLYFYWYRQILGQKVEFLVSFYNNEISEKSEIFDDQFSVERPDGSNFTLKIRSTKLEDSAMYFCASSYRGQVEAFFGQGTRLTVV.

The genes are TRBV18 and TRBJ1-2; possibly TRBD1 for D (6 bases). CDR1 KGHSH and CDR2 LQKENI come from the germline V gene. This CDR3 has 15 amino acids. Deletions cut 6 bases from V and 4 bases from J, with 18 bases between. CDR3 nucleotides: TGTGCCAGCTCGCTGGGGGCGGGGGCCTCCTATGGCTACACCTTC. It is translated as CASSLGAGASYGYTF.

The J gene is TRBJ2-7, the V gene TRBV5-1, with 7 bases aligning to TRBD1. The CDR3 totals 15 residues. After removal of 4 bases from V and 2 bases from J, the junction contained 9 bases not matched to a gene. Germline assignment: CDR1 SGHRS and CDR2 YFSETQ. CDR3 in amino acids: CASSRDSPSAYEQYF. The CDR3 nucleotides read TGCGCCAGCAGCCGGGACAGCCCGTCAGCCTACGAGCAGTACTTC.

Comment on this clone: Different DNA sequences within this sample yield the same CDR3. This sequence joins TRBV12-3 or TRBV12-4 and TRBJ2-3; no definite D call. The CDR3 is 13 amino acids. The V end lost 3 bases, the J end lost 4 bases, and 8 bases lay between the germline ends. The CDR3 DNA is TGTGCCAGCAGTTTGAGTGGAGCAGATACGCAGTATTTT. Amino acid sequence: CASSLSGADTQYF.

The genes are TRBV18 and TRBJ1-1, with D perhaps matching TRBD1 (6 bases). CDR3 size: 17 residues. V lost 3 bases to trimming and J lost 3 bases, with 20 bases between them. Germline V gene data show CDR1 as KGHSH and CDR2 as LQKENI. CDR3 coding DNA: TGTGCCAGCTCACCGAACCAGGGGTATTCTTTGGACACTGAAGCTTTCTTT. Its protein product is CASSPNQGYSLDTEAFF.

The chain has TRBV14 and TRBJ1-1, with 8 positions matching TRBD1. CDR1 is SGHDN and CDR2 is FVKESK in the germline V gene. V trimming: 2 bases; J trimming: 1 base; junction bases outside the gene matches: 3. The CDR3 contains 15 residues. The CDR3 spells CASSQQGARNTEAFF. CDR3 sequence (DNA): TGTGCCAGCAGCCAACAGGGGGCGCGGAACACTGAAGCTTTCTTT.

The chain carries TRBV20-1 and TRBJ1-2; 7 bases agree with TRBD1. The V gene end was trimmed by 5 bases and the J gene end by 4 bases; junction bases not matched to a gene: 1. Looked up from germline, CDR1 is DFQATT and CDR2 is SNEGSKA (reference sequence). CDR3 length: 11 amino acids. The CDR3 region is CSAGTVYGYTF. In nucleotides, the CDR3 is TGCAGTGCTGGGACAGTCTATGGCTACACCTTC.

This chain uses TRBV30 with TRBJ1-2, with 10 bases lining up with TRBD1. CDR1 is GTSNPN, CDR2 SVGIG, per germline (reference sequence). The junction had 15 bases not matched to a gene; V was cut back by 4 bases and J by 7 bases. The CDR3 loop spans 16 amino acids. The CDR3 nucleotides are TGTGCCTGGATACCGGGACAGGGGACTGCGAACGGTGGCTACACCTTC. This encodes CAWIPGQGTANGGYTF.

This clone occurred a few times. The J gene is TRBJ2-7, the V gene TRBV7-2, with D perhaps matching TRBD2 (6 bases). There are 13 residues in the CDR3. The germline V gene has CDR1 SGHTA and CDR2 FQGNSA. V lost 5 bases and J lost 3, with 11 bases in between. CDR3 coding DNA: TGTGCCAGCAGCGTTGGGACTTACTACGAGCAGTACTTC. Protein product: CASSVGTYYEQYF.

This clone has only one observation. V gene TRBV4-2 combines with J gene TRBJ1-1; no firm D call. The CDR3 covers 16 residues. Germline CDR1 LGHNA, CDR2 YNFKEQ. Trimming took 0 bases from V and 4 from J, leaving 15 bases between them. The CDR3 DNA follows: TGTGCCAGCAGCCAAGAGGTGGAGGCGGCGGGCACTGAAGCTTTCTTT. Its protein is CASSQEVEAAGTEAFF.

This CDR3 reads CASSSGPTRYEQYF. The CDR3 bases are TGTGCCAGCAGTTCGGGACCGACTAGATACGAGCAGTACTTC. This rearrangement joins TRBV27 to TRBJ2-7, with D perhaps TRBD2 (6 bases). This CDR3 has 14 amino acids. From germline, CDR1 is MNHEY and CDR2 SMNVEV (reference sequence). V was shortened by 4 bases and J by 4 bases, with 14 bases between the two germline ends.

V usage is TRBV6-5 and J usage is TRBJ1-5; D possibly corresponds to TRBD1 (5 bases). Trimming stripped 11 bases from V and 1 base from J, with 18 bases between. The CDR3 loop spans 15 amino acids. From germline, CDR1 is MNHEY and CDR2 SVGAGI. The chain's CDR3 is CAAAREGTSNQPQHF. For the CDR3, the DNA is TGTGCCGCGGCCAGGGAGGGGACCAGCAATCAGCCCCAGCATTTT.

The genes are TRBV2 and TRBJ1-1; D might be TRBD1 (6 bases). The CDR3 contains 14 residues. V was trimmed by 6 bases and J by 3 bases, leaving 14 bases between them. Germline CDR1 reads SNHLY; CDR2 reads FYNNEI. The CDR3: CASSFRGADTEAFF. In DNA form, the CDR3 reads TGTGCCAGCAGCTTTCGGGGGGCTGACACTGAAGCTTTCTTT.

The V call is TRBV7-2, the J call TRBJ2-2; no clear D. CDR3 length: 13 amino acids. The germline gives CDR1 SGHTA, CDR2 FQGNSA. V was pared by 4 bases and J by 6 bases, with 9 bases between. Written as DNA, the CDR3 is TGTGCCAGCAGCTCGTCTCGAGCCGGGGAGCTGTTTTTT. As protein: CASSSSRAGELFF.

This rearrangement joins TRBV3-1 (or the pseudogene TRBV3-2) to TRBJ2-7; no firm D call. The V end was cut by 4 bases, the J end by 2 bases, with 9 bases between. In germline, CDR1 is LGHDT, CDR2 YNNKEL (reference sequence). This CDR3 spans 13 amino acids. CDR3 region: CASSPSFPYEQYF. CDR3 nucleotide sequence: TGTGCCAGCAGCCCTTCCTTCCCCTACGAGCAGTACTTC.

This clone occurred once. The chain links TRBV7-9 to TRBJ2-3; no clear D gene. The germline V and J ends were trimmed by 4 bases and 5 bases, with 7 bases remaining between them. The CDR3 spans 12 residues. Germline V gene lookup returns CDR1 SEHNR and CDR2 FQNEAQ (reference sequence). The CDR3 is CASSSVEDTQYF. The CDR3 region has the DNA TGTGCCAGCAGCTCGGTCGAAGATACGCAGTATTTT.

CDR3 amino acids: CASSLAGREGNTGELFF. The CDR3 DNA is TGTGCCAGCAGCTTGGCCGGGCGGGAGGGGAACACCGGGGAGCTGTTTTTT. The chain joins TRBV5-4 to TRBJ2-2; 9 nucleotides agree with TRBD2. The CDR3 sequence is 17 residues long. With 0 bases clipped from V and 1 base from J, the junction kept 4 bases outside the gene matches. Germline values: CDR1 SGHNT, CDR2 YYREEE (reference sequence).

Regarding this clone: Other DNA sequences in this specimen translate into the identical CDR3. The chain combines TRBV28 with TRBJ1-2; the D is unclear. Trimming cost V 5 bases and J 0 bases, with 13 bases left between them. The CDR3 is 15 amino acids. Germline V CDR1 and CDR2: MDHEN, SYDVKM. Written as DNA, the CDR3 is TGTGCCAGCAGTCGAGGCCGGAGGGCTAACTATGGCTACACCTTC. Protein: CASSRGRRANYGYTF.

This clone is a singleton in its sample. The J gene is TRBJ1-2, the V gene TRBV4-3; TRBD1 might be the D (5 bases). Germline V gives CDR1 LGHNA, CDR2 YSLEER. The CDR3 totals 16 residues. Trimming pared 0 bases from V and 4 bases from J, leaving 15 bases between. CDR3 DNA sequence: TGCGCCAGCAGCCAAGAGGGGGGAGGGGAGAGCTATGGCTACACCTTC. Translated: CASSQEGGGESYGYTF.

V is TRBV27 and J is TRBJ1-5, with D tentatively TRBD1 (5 bases). The CDR3 has 13 amino acids. Germline values: CDR1 MNHEY, CDR2 SMNVEV (reference sequence). With 3 bases removed from V and 5 bases from J, the gap between germline ends came to 8 bases. CDR3 sequence: CASSFRVYQPQHF. The CDR3 DNA sequence: TGTGCCAGCAGTTTCAGGGTTTATCAGCCCCAGCATTTT.